This T cell receptor beta chain emerged from a study of blood T cell repertoires in COVID-19. Turning to the study itself: Collection of acute and convalescent COVID-19 samples took place in the United States, Italy and Spain. Sample material is recorded as cDNA or gDNA derived from T cells, B-cell-depleted T cells, or PBMCs.

The CDR3 runs 15 residues. V trimming: 5 bases; J trimming: 4 bases; junction bases outside the gene matches: 7. In germline, CDR1 is SGHTA, CDR2 FQGNSA. The table came from immunoSEQ multiplex PCR; TCRdb's copy has only in-frame clones and leaves some out. Among 83,000 or so clones listed, about 75% were seen once. The origin of this receptor is a woman older than 75 with acute or convalescent COVID-19. The sample consisted of peripheral blood. The chain has TRBV7-2 and TRBJ1-3; TRBD1 agrees at 8 bases. The CDR3 DNA is TGTGCCAGCAGCCGCGACAGGGGAGGGGGAAACACCATATATTTT. This translates into CASSRDRGGGNTIYF.